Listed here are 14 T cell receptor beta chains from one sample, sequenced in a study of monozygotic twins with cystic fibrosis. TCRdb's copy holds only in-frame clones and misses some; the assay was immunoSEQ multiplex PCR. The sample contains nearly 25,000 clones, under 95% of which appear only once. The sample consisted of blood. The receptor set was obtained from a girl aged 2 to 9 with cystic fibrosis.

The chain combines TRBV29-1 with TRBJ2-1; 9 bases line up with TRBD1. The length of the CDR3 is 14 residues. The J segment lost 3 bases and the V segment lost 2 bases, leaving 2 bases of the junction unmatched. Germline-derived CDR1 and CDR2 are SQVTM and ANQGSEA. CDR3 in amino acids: CSVELTGGYNEQFF. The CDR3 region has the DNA TGCAGCGTTGAATTGACAGGGGGCTACAATGAGCAGTTCTTC.

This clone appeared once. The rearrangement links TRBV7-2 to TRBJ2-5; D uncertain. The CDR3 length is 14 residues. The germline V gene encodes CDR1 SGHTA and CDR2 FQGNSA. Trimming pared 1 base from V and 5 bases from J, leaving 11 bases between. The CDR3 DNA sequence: TGTGCCAGCAGCTTAGGACATGAATTGGAGACCCAGTACTTC. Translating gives CASSLGHELETQYF.

The CDR3 is CASSLGSRQGSGGYTF. The DNA for the CDR3 is TGTGCCAGCAGCTTAGGATCGAGGCAGGGGAGTGGAGGCTACACCTTC. The chain couples TRBV13 to TRBJ1-2; possibly TRBD1 for D (6 bases). CDR3 length equals 16 residues. Germline lookup yields CDR1 PRHDT and CDR2 FYEKMQ (reference sequence). V lost 0 bases to trimming and J lost 8 bases, with 19 bases between them.

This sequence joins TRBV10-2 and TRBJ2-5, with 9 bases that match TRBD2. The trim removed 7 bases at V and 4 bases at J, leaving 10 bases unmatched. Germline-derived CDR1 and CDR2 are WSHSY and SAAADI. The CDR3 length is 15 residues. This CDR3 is CASTVWRGGLETQYF. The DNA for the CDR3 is TGCGCCAGCACGGTTTGGCGGGGGGGCCTAGAGACCCAGTACTTC.

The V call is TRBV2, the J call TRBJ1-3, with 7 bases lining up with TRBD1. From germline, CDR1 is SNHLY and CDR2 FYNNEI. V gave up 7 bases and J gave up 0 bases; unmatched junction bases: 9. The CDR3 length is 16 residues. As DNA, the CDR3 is TGTGCCAGCATCACCAAGACAGGGCTCTCTGGAAACACCATATATTTT. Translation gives CASITKTGLSGNTIYF.

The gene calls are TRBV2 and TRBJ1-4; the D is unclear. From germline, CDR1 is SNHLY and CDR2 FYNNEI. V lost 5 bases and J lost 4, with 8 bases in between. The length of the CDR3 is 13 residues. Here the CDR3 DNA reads TGTGCCAGCAGTCCGACAAGTAATGAAAAACTGTTTTTT. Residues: CASSPTSNEKLFF.

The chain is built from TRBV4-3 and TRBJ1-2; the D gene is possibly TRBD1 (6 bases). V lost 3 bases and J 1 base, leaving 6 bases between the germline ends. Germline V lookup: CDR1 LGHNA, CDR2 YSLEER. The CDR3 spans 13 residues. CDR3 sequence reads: CASSQDSNYGYTF. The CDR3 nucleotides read TGCGCCAGCAGCCAGGACAGTAACTATGGCTACACCTTC.

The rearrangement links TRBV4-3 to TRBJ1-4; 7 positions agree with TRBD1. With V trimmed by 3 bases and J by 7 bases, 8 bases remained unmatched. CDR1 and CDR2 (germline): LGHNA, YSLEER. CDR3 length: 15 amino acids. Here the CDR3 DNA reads TGCGCCAGCAGCCAGCTGACAGGGAATCCTGAAAAACTGTTTTTT. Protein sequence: CASSQLTGNPEKLFF.

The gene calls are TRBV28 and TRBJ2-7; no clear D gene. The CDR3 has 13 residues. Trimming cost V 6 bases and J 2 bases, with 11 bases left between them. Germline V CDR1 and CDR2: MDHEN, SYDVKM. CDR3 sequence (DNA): TGTGCCAGCAGGGACGACTTTCCCTACGAGCAGTACTTC. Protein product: CASRDDFPYEQYF. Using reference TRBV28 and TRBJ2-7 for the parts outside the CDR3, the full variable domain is DVKVTQSSRYLVKRTGEKVFLECVQDMDHENMFWYRQDPGLGLRLIYFSYDVKMKEKGDIPEGYSVSREKKERFSLILESASTNQTSMYLCASRDDFPYEQYFGPGTRLTVT.

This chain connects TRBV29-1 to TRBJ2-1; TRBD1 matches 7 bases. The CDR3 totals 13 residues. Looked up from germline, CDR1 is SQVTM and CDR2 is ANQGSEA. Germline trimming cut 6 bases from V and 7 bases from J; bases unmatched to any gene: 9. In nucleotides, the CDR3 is TGCAGCGTCGAACCAGACAGGGAGAATGAGCAGTTCTTC. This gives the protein CSVEPDRENEQFF.

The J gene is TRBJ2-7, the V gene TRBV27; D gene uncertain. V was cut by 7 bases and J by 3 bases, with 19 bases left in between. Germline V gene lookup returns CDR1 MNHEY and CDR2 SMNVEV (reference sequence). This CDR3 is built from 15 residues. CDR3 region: CASKSFLHPDYEQYF. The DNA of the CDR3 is TGTGCCAGCAAAAGTTTCCTCCATCCTGACTACGAGCAGTACTTC.

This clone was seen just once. The CDR3, as DNA: TGTGCCAGCAGTGAATCAGGGTCTGGAAACACCATATATTTT. This sequence encodes CASSESGSGNTIYF. V gene TRBV25-1 combines with J gene TRBJ1-3; D might be TRBD1 (5 bases). V was pared by 1 base and J by 1 base, with 5 bases between. Per the germline V gene, CDR1 is MGHDK and CDR2 is SYGVNS. The CDR3 length is 14 residues.

The CDR3 sequence is CASSVGTGSNEKLFF. CDR3 DNA: TGTGCCAGCAGCGTCGGGACGGGAAGTAATGAAAAACTGTTTTTT. The J gene is TRBJ1-4, the V gene TRBV9; D is perhaps TRBD1 (5 bases). V was pared by 2 bases and J by 4 bases, with 12 bases between. This CDR3 contains 15 residues. Germline values: CDR1 SGDLS, CDR2 YYNGEE.

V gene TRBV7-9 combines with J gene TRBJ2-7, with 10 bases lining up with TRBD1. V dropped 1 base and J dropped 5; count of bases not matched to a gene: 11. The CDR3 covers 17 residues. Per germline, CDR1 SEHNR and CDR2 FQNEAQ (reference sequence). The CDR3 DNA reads TGTGCCAGCAGCTTAGAGAAGTCCGGGACAGGGGCCCACGAGCAGTACTTC. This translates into CASSLEKSGTGAHEQYF.